The clone carrying this TCR beta chain was counted at least ten times. V was shortened by 4 bases and J by 1 base, with 10 bases between the two germline ends. This CDR3 region has 14 residues. Germline CDR1 and CDR2: ENHRY and SYGVKD. These data come from a study of T cells in Graves' hyperthyroidism and ophthalmopathy. Using RNA transcripts as the source, TCR beta CDR3 regions were amplified. TCR CDR3 underwent first-round RT-PCR with the HTBI primer set. One entry per CDR3 protein results from TCRdb running MiXCR on the multiplex PCR reads. This table has some 510,000 distinct CDR3 sequences, around 20% appearing once.

The receptor was isolated from a man aged 18 to 29 with Graves' hyperthyroidism. What was sequenced was blood. This chain joins TRBV10-3 and TRBJ1-2; D is ambiguous. The CDR3 spells CAISGMTVNYGYTF. For the CDR3, the DNA is TGTGCCATCAGTGGTATGACCGTTAACTATGGCTACACCTTC.